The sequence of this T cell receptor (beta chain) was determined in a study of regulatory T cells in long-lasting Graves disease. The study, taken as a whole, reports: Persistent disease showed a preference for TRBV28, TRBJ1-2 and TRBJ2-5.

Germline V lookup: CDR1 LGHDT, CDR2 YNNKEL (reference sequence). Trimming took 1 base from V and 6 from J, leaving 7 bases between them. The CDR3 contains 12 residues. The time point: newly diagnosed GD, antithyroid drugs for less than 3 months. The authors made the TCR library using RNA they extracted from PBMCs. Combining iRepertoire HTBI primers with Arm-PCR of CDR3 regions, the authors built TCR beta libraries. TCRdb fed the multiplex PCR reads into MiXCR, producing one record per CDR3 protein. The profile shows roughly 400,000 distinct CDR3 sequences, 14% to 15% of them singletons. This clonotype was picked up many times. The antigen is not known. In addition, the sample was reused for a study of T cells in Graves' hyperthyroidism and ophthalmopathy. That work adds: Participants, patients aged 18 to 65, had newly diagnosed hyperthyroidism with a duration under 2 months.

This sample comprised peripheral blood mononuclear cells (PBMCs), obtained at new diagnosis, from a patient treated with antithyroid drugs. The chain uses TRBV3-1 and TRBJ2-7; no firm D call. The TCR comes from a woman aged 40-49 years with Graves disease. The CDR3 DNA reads TGTGCCAGCAGCCAAGCTGGGTCCGAGCAGTACTTC. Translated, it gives CASSQAGSEQYF.